Listed here are 28 T cell receptor beta chains from one sample, sequenced in a study of cytotoxic CD8 clonotypes in ibrutinib-treated CLL (dated by TCRdb to the early 2020s). The sample's time point label, in plain terms: around 25 months on ibrutinib. Library generation was performed with the immunoSEQ multiplex PCR assay. What TCRdb holds here is the immuneACCESS table cut down to in-frame rearrangements. Part of the clones is not present; checked against another copy, under half of the missing clones reflect an unresolved V gene, and the others are unexplained. The sample data list 140,000 to 150,000 clones, and about 78% of these were observed just once. About 5% of the sample is taken by the ten largest. The starting material was PBMCs, obtained after 24 months of ibrutinib treatment. These TCRs come from a human donor with chronic lymphocytic leukemia.

This chain uses TRBV27 with TRBJ2-5; D is undetermined. Trimming took off 4 bases at V and 4 bases at J, with 4 bases between the two ends. Germline V lookup: CDR1 MNHEY, CDR2 SMNVEV (reference sequence). The CDR3 totals 11 residues. The CDR3 loop reads CASSWGETQYF. The CDR3 coding sequence is TGTGCCAGCAGTTGGGGAGAGACCCAGTACTTC.

The rearrangement uses TRBV6-1 and TRBJ2-7; D gene unclear. V dropped 7 bases and J dropped 3 bases, with 7 bases sitting between them. Per the germline V gene, CDR1 is MNHNS and CDR2 is SASEGT. This CDR3 has 11 amino acids. The CDR3 DNA sequence: TGTGCCAGCAAAGGAGTCTACGAGCAGTACTTC. This gives the protein CASKGVYEQYF.

This sequence joins TRBV7-2 and TRBJ2-2; the match to TRBD1 covers 7 bases. There are 14 residues in the CDR3. J lost 4 bases, V lost 6 bases, and 5 bases had no gene match. CDR1 and CDR2 (germline): SGHTA, FQGNSA. DNA of the CDR3: TGTGCCAGCAGGAGGGGGCCGGGCACCGGGGAGCTGTTTTTT. Its protein product is CASRRGPGTGELFF.

CDR3 DNA: TGTGCCAGCAGTTACTCCCTGACAGGGGACACTGAAGCTTTCTTT. Protein: CASSYSLTGDTEAFF. The chain uses TRBV6-5 and TRBJ1-1, with 8 positions matching TRBD1. V dropped 0 bases and J dropped 3; count of bases not matched to a gene: 3. Germline V gene lookup returns CDR1 MNHEY and CDR2 SVGAGI. The CDR3 is made up of 15 amino acids.

The chain uses TRBV5-1 and TRBJ1-2, with D perhaps matching TRBD1 (5 bases). The germline V gene encodes CDR1 SGHRS and CDR2 YFSETQ. The CDR3 spans 14 residues. V gave up 0 bases and J gave up 4 bases, with 10 bases separating them. For the CDR3, the DNA is TGCGCCAGCAGCTTGGCTCCTAGGGGCTATGGCTACACCTTC. As protein: CASSLAPRGYGYTF.

V and J are TRBV10-3 and TRBJ2-7; 11 bases fit TRBD2. CDR1 is ENHRY and CDR2 is SYGVKD in the germline V gene. The CDR3 is made up of 12 amino acids. V was pared by 10 bases and J by 4 bases, with 3 bases of the junction left unmatched. CDR3 nucleotide sequence: TGTGCCACGCGGACTAGCGGGTACGAGCAGTACTTC. It specifies CATRTSGYEQYF.

This clone was seen only once. The chain is built from TRBV21-1 and TRBJ1-1; the table names TRBD1, a call not compared with the DNA. TRBV21-1 is a pseudogene segment. This CDR3 comprises 15 residues. CDR3 sequence (DNA): TGTGCCAGCACCCAATCGAAGGGGGCGAACACTGAAGCTTTCTTT. Translating it yields CASTQSKGANTEAFF.

This clone was found a few times. The gene calls are TRBV5-1 and TRBJ2-7, with 8 bases that match TRBD2. CDR3 size: 15 residues. Per germline, CDR1 SGHRS and CDR2 YFSETQ. V was clipped by 4 bases and J by 3 bases; unmatched bases: 9. CDR3 amino acids: CASSPLPGGGYEQYF. CDR3 in DNA: TGCGCCAGCAGCCCGTTACCCGGGGGGGGCTACGAGCAGTACTTC.

This chain connects TRBV5-1 to TRBJ2-1; 13 bases line up with TRBD2. Germline V lookup: CDR1 SGHRS, CDR2 YFSETQ. There are 15 residues in the CDR3. With 4 bases clipped from V and 9 bases from J, the junction kept 7 bases outside the gene matches. CDR3: CASSEGLAGSGEQFF. CDR3 coding DNA: TGCGCCAGCAGCGAGGGACTAGCGGGATCCGGTGAGCAGTTCTTC.

The DNA of the CDR3 is TGTGCCAGCAGTGAAACGGACAGGGGGGAGAATGGGGCCAACGTCCTGACTTTC. Encoded protein: CASSETDRGENGANVLTF. The chain combines TRBV6-1 with TRBJ2-6, with 10 bases identical to TRBD1. Germline-derived CDR1 and CDR2 are MNHNS and SASEGT. This CDR3 contains 18 residues. V gave up 2 bases and J gave up 3 bases; unmatched junction bases: 7.

The chain employs TRBV18 and TRBJ1-3; D ambiguous. Germline lookup yields CDR1 KGHSH and CDR2 LQKENI. This CDR3 has 17 amino acids. V lost 2 bases, J lost 0 bases, and 14 bases lay in between. CDR3 DNA sequence: TGTGCCAGCTCACCATTTCACGGGTCTAGCTCTGGAAACACCATATATTTT. Translation gives CASSPFHGSSSGNTIYF.

The chain recombines TRBV5-1 with TRBJ2-2; D remains unclear. The V end lost 3 bases, the J end lost 3 bases, and 15 bases lay between the germline ends. CDR3 length equals 16 residues. CDR1 is SGHRS and CDR2 is YFSETQ in the germline V gene. The CDR3 spells CASSSTGPPDTGELFF. CDR3 DNA sequence: TGCGCCAGCAGCTCCACCGGACCTCCAGACACCGGGGAGCTGTTTTTT.

V is TRBV29-1 and J is TRBJ1-4; weak D call: TRBD1 (5 bases). This CDR3 has 14 amino acids. V lost 4 bases, J lost 3 bases, and 12 bases lay in between. Germline V gene sequence: CDR1 SQVTM, CDR2 ANQGSEA. The CDR3 DNA is TGCAGCGTTGCCCGGGGGGTCGCTAATGAAAAACTGTTTTTT. This gives the protein CSVARGVANEKLFF.

The sample holds many counts of this clone. The chain uses TRBV27 and TRBJ1-2, with D tentatively TRBD1 (5 bases). Germline V gene sequence: CDR1 MNHEY, CDR2 SMNVEV (reference sequence). V dropped 4 bases and J dropped 11 bases, with 17 bases sitting between them. CDR3 length: 13 residues. This CDR3 reads CASSSPAQGRYTF. For the CDR3, the DNA is TGTGCCAGCAGTTCCCCGGCCCAGGGCCGATACACCTTC.

This clone was counted a few times. At one end the junction does not follow the germline gene, possibly because of a read error. This chain uses TRBV28 with TRBJ2-7; possible D gene TRBD2, 6 bases. This CDR3 contains 13 residues. Germline V gene sequence: CDR1 MDHEN, CDR2 SYDVKM. CDR3 nucleotide sequence: TGTGCCACCATGAGGACATTACCTACGAGCGCGGGGTTC. It translates to CATMRTLPTSAGF.

The chain is built from TRBV18 and TRBJ2-5; maybe TRBD2 (6 bases). V was pared by 3 bases and J by 5 bases, with 13 bases between. Germline V lookup: CDR1 KGHSH, CDR2 LQKENI. The CDR3 totals 14 residues. The CDR3 sequence: CASSPDMAGETQYF. The DNA for the CDR3 is TGTGCCAGCTCACCGGACATGGCGGGGGAGACCCAGTACTTC.

This clone occurred a few times. J is TRBJ1-4 and V is TRBV6-1, with no clear D. The CDR3 runs to 13 residues. CDR1 MNHNS and CDR2 SASEGT come from the germline V gene. The germline V and J ends were trimmed by 5 bases and 8 bases, with 12 bases remaining between them. The CDR3 region has the DNA TGTGCCAGCAGTCGTACCCCGGGGGAAAAACTGTTTTTT. Translated, it gives CASSRTPGEKLFF.

V gene TRBV19 combines with J gene TRBJ1-2, with D uncertain. The CDR3 contains 15 residues. CDR1 and CDR2 from the germline V gene are LNHDA and SQIVND (reference sequence). Trimming left V 1 base short and J 5 bases short, with 14 bases between. The CDR3 sequence is CASSIALAGRYGYTF. In DNA, the CDR3 is TGTGCCAGTAGTATAGCTCTGGCCGGAAGATATGGCTACACCTTC.

The J gene is TRBJ2-7, the V gene TRBV20-1, with D possibly TRBD2 on 6 matching bases. V dropped 3 bases and J dropped 3 bases, with 6 bases sitting between them. Germline V gene data show CDR1 as DFQATT and CDR2 as SNEGSKA (reference sequence). The CDR3 runs to 11 residues. The DNA of the CDR3 is TGCAGTGCTAGGGGGGGCTACGAGCAGTACTTC. Translation gives CSARGGYEQYF.

The chain employs TRBV19 and TRBJ2-7, with 12 bases lining up with TRBD2. The V segment lost 5 bases and the J segment 6 bases; nucleotides outside the gene matches: 8. The CDR3 sequence is 15 residues long. Germline V lookup: CDR1 LNHDA, CDR2 SQIVND (reference sequence). The CDR3 DNA is TGTGCCAGTAGTGGAGGACTAGCGGGGATCTCCGAGCAGTACTTC. As protein: CASSGGLAGISEQYF.

In this sample, this clone turned up a few times. V and J are TRBV28 and TRBJ2-7, with D perhaps assigned TRBD1 or TRBD2 (6 bases each). This CDR3 is 14 amino acids long. V was clipped by 7 bases and J by 2 bases, with 15 bases between them. Per the germline V gene, CDR1 is MDHEN and CDR2 is SYDVKM. CDR3 sequence: CASTIGGSPYEQYF. The CDR3 DNA follows: TGTGCCAGCACCATCGGGGGCAGCCCCTACGAGCAGTACTTC.

This clone was detected once. The rearrangement joins TRBV28 to TRBJ1-1; D gene ambiguous. The germline CDR1 and CDR2 sequences are MDHEN and SYDVKM. Trimming left V 7 bases short and J 1 base short, with 10 bases between. The CDR3 covers 13 residues. CDR3 DNA sequence: TGTGCCAGCACCCCCCCCTCGAACACTGAAGCTTTCTTT. Its translation: CASTPPSNTEAFF.

The DNA for the CDR3 is TGCGCCAGCAGCCCTCCGGAGGGCTATGGCTACACCTTC. Its protein is CASSPPEGYGYTF. The V call is TRBV5-1, the J call TRBJ1-2; no clear D gene. Trimming cost V 4 bases and J 4 bases, with 11 bases left between them. CDR1 is SGHRS, CDR2 YFSETQ, per germline. The CDR3 loop spans 13 amino acids.

CDR3 region: CASSDSPNEKLFF. The CDR3 bases are TGTGCCAGTAGTGACAGCCCAAATGAAAAACTGTTTTTT. The chain couples TRBV19 to TRBJ1-4, with D possibly matching TRBD1 (5 bases). CDR3 length: 13 residues. Trimming took 5 bases from V and 5 from J, leaving 9 bases between them. Per germline, CDR1 LNHDA and CDR2 SQIVND (reference sequence).

This chain connects TRBV19 to TRBJ1-2; possibly TRBD1 for D (5 bases). Germline CDR1 LNHDA, CDR2 SQIVND (reference sequence). Trimming pared 7 bases from V and 2 bases from J, leaving 17 bases between. The CDR3 runs 15 residues. The DNA of the CDR3 is TGTGCCAGTATTCACGGACACCCACTGAACTATGGCTACACCTTC. Residues: CASIHGHPLNYGYTF.

A word on this clone: Distinct nucleotide sequences in the sample also encode this CDR3. The V and J genes are TRBV7-2 and TRBJ2-1; TRBD2 matches 11 bases. CDR3 length: 15 residues. V lost 5 bases and J lost 4; bases outside the gene matches: 4. Germline assignment: CDR1 SGHTA and CDR2 FQGNSA. The DNA for the CDR3 is TGTGCCAGCAGCCCTGGGACTAGCGGATACAATGAGCAGTTCTTC. Translation: CASSPGTSGYNEQFF.

The chain is built from TRBV5-5 and TRBJ2-7; D is ambiguous. The CDR3 length is 15 residues. With 2 bases removed from V and 2 bases from J, the gap between germline ends came to 14 bases. From germline, CDR1 is SGHKS and CDR2 YYEKEE (reference sequence). CDR3 residues: CASSFTPGSAYEQYF. The CDR3 DNA reads as TGTGCCAGCAGCTTTACCCCCGGGTCGGCCTACGAGCAGTACTTC.

The chain links TRBV5-6 to TRBJ2-3, with a possible D match to TRBD2 (6 bases). The V gene lost 3 bases and the J gene lost 2 bases, with 10 bases spanning the gap. CDR3 size: 14 residues. In germline, CDR1 is SGHDT, CDR2 YYEEEE. This CDR3 is CASSWGTYTDTQYF. In DNA, the CDR3 is TGTGCCAGCAGCTGGGGGACTTACACAGATACGCAGTATTTT. The whole variable domain, remainder taken from reference TRBV5-6 and TRBJ2-3, is DAGVTQSPTHLIKTRGQQVTLRCSPKSGHDTVSWYQQALGQGPQFIFQYYEEEERQRGNFPDRFSGHQFPNYSSELNVNALLLGDSALYLCASSWGTYTDTQYFGPGTRLTVL.